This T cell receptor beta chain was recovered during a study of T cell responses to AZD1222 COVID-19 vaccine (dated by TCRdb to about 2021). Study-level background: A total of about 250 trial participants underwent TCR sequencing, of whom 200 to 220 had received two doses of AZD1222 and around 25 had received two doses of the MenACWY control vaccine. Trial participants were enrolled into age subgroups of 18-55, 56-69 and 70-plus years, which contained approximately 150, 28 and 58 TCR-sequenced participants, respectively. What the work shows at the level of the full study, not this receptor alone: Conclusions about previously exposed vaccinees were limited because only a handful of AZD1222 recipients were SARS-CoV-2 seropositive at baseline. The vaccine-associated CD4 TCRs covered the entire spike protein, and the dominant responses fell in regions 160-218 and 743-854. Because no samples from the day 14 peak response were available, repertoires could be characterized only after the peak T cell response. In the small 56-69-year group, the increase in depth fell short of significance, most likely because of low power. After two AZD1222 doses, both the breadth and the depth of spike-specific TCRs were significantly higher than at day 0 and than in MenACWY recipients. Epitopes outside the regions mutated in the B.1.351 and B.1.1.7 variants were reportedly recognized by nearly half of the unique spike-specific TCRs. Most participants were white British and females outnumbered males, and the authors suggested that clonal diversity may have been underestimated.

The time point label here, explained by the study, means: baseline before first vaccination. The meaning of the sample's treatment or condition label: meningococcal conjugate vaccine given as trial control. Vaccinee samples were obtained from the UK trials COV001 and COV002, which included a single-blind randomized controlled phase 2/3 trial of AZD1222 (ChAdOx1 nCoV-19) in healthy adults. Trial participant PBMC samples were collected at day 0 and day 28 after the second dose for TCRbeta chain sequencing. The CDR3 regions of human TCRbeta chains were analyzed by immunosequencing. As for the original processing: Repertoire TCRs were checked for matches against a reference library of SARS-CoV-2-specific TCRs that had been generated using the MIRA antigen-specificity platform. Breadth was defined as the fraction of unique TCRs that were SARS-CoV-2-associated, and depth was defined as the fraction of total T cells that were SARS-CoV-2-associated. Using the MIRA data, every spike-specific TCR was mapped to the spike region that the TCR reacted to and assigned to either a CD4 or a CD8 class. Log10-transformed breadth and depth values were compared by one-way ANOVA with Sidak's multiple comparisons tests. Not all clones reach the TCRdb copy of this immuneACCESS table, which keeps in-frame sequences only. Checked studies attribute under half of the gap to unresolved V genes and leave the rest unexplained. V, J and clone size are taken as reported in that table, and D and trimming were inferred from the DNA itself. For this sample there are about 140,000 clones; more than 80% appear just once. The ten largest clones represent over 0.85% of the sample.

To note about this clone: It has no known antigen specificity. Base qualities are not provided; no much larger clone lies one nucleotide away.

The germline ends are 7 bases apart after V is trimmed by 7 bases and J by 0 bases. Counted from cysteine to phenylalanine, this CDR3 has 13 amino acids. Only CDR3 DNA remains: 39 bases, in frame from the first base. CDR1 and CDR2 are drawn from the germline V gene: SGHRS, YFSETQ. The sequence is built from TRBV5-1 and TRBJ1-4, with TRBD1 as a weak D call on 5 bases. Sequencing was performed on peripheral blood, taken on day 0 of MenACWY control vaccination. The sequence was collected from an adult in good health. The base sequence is TGCGCCAGCCGACAGTCAACTAATGAAAAACTGTTTTTT. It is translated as CASRQSTNEKLFF.